This T cell receptor beta chain was captured in a study of human T cells and chemical hapten exposure. The sample's time point: healthy volunteer bleed at 2 weeks. The total RNA was obtained from whole blood that was not fractionated. V was trimmed by 9 bases and J by 0 bases, leaving 14 bases between them. Germline V gives CDR1 LNHDA, CDR2 SQIVND (reference sequence). The CDR3 runs 14 residues. TCRdb called the RACE reads again in MiXCR, with one record for every CDR3 protein. The data show 130,000 or so distinct CDR3 sequences, with about 9% seen just once and roughly 1.6% held by the top ten. Sequenced sample: whole blood. The rearrangement joins TRBV19 to TRBJ1-1, with D maybe TRBD1 (5 bases). This receptor was taken from a male donor in good health. Some clones in this sample may be carry-over from other donors' samples. CDR3 coding DNA: TGTGCCAGCGTGGAGGGGCTCATGAACACTGAAGCTTTCTTT. This sequence encodes CASVEGLMNTEAFF.